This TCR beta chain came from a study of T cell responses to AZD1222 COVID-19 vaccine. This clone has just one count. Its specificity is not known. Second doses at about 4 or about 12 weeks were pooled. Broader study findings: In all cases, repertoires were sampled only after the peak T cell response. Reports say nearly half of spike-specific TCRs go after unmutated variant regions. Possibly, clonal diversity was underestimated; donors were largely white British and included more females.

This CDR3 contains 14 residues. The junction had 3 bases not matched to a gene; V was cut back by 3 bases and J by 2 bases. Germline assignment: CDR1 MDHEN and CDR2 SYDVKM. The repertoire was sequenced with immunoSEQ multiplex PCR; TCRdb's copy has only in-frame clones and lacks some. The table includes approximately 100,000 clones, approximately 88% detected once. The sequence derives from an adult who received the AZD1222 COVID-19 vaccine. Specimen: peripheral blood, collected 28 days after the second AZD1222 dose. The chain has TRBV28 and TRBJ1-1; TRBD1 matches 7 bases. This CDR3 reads CASSLGQTNTEAFF. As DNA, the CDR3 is TGTGCCAGCAGTTTGGGACAGACAAACACTGAAGCTTTCTTT.